The entry below gives a single TCR beta chain sequence along with its context. The antigen is not known. Sequencing was performed with immunoSEQ multiplex PCR; in TCRdb, only in-frame clones are kept and a portion is missing. The sample has 1.6 million or so clones, roughly 98.5% seen once. These data are taken from a study of shared clonotypes between healthy human individuals. Study-wide findings and caveats: Larger estimated richness was generally recorded for naive subsets relative to memory subsets.

This CDR3 has 12 amino acids. Germline values: CDR1 MGHDK, CDR2 SYGVNS. Deletions cut 7 bases from V and 5 bases from J, with 11 bases between. Sequencing input: naive CD4+ T cells sorted from blood. Described subset: CD45RA+ positively selected. The gene calls are TRBV25-1 and TRBJ1-2; D gene unclear. This clonotype originated in a young man in good health. In DNA form, the CDR3 reads TGTGCCAGCATGGGAAGTTCATATGGCTACACCTTC. It translates to CASMGSSYGYTF.